The present TCR beta chain was sequenced within a study of blood T cell repertoires in COVID-19. For the study at large: Samples representing acute and convalescent COVID-19 were sourced from the United States, Italy and Spain.

Under the authors' procedure: Reference gene primer amplification gave nucleated cell count estimates. Using immunoSEQ multiplex PCR, the repertoire was profiled, and TCRdb retains in-frame clones only, with some absent. Clone size and the V and J calls come from that table; the DNA yielded D and trimming. The sample has 200,000 or so clones, more than 70% seen once; the top ten hold 5% to 8%. Trimming removed 8 bases at V and 2 bases at J, with 15 bases between. This CDR3 spans 14 amino acids. Germline V gene data show CDR1 as MDHEN and CDR2 as SYDVKM. Sequenced material: peripheral blood. The rearrangement uses TRBV28 and TRBJ2-5; a possible D gene is TRBD1 (6 bases). This clonotype was obtained from a woman aged 40 to 49 who had recovered from COVID-19. CDR3 sequence reads: CASQGLGHQETQYF. The CDR3 DNA is TGTGCCAGCCAGGGGTTGGGGCATCAAGAGACCCAGTACTTC. Filled out from reference TRBV28 and TRBJ2-5, the complete variable domain reads DVKVTQSSRYLVKRTGEKVFLECVQDMDHENMFWYRQDPGLGLRLIYFSYDVKMKEKGDIPEGYSVSREKKERFSLILESASTNQTSMYLCASQGLGHQETQYFGPGTRLLVL.